The entry below describes one T cell receptor (beta chain). The antigen it recognizes is unknown. Per-nucleotide qualities are absent, and no much larger clonotype sits a single base away. Set within a cohort of healthcare workers in London, UK, this nested case-control study involved weekly PCR testing of nasopharyngeal swabs along with blood sampling. Healthcare workers were recruited during the week of the UK lockdown, between 23 and 31 March 2020, and followed weekly for up to about 15 weeks. The germline V gene (reference sequence) yields LNHDA for CDR1 and SQIVND for CDR2. Trimming costs V 6 bases and J 4 bases, and their ends lie 12 bases apart. Measured from the cysteine to the phenylalanine, the CDR3 is 13 residues long. Just the 39-base CDR3 DNA is kept, in frame starting at base 1. These data are taken from a study of early T cells in non-severe SARS-CoV-2 infection (dated by TCRdb to the early 2020s). Notes on the research overall: Because TCR sequencing was done on bulk RNA from unsorted whole blood, the alpha and beta chains could not be paired.

Libraries were built with 5' RACE. TCRdb names NextSeq 500 as the instrument used. In the TCR library protocol, unique molecular identifiers were attached to individual cDNA molecules to correct for PCR bias and sequencing error. Sequencing covered both TCR alpha and beta chains, and within each sample the abundances of alpha and beta sequences were tightly co-correlated. Per the source publication's procedure: Decombinator V4 was used to annotate the V gene, J gene and CDR3 of the TCR sequences. Expanded TCRs were defined as changing significantly between any two time points under a Poisson model with p below 0.0001. Abundances of TCRs were expressed as counts per million after normalisation to the total number of TCRs sequenced in each sample. MAIT TCRs were defined by TRAV1-2 paired with TRAJ12, TRAJ20 or TRAJ33, and iNKT TCRs by TRAV10 paired with TRAJ18. VDJdb, accessed on 1 November 2021, was searched for TCRs annotated for CMV, EBV and SARS-CoV-2, and TCRs annotated for more than one antigen were excluded. TCRdb reprocessing: public reads trimmed at Q25 with fastp, clones called with MiXCR, in-frame beta chains kept. Under each unique CDR3 protein, matching rows form one entry showing the most common genes and DNA. The V and J calls were not made by the authors but by TCRdb's processing. Present in this sample are approximately 66,000 distinct CDR3 sequences, approximately 13% of which were seen just once. Roughly 5.2% of the sample comes from the top ten.

What the study reported, not specific to this receptor: Matching against VDJdb was skewed toward anti-spike CD8 responses, likely underestimated virus-specific expansions, and missed private and CD4 specificities.

Sequenced material: whole blood. Recombination joined TRBV19 with TRBJ1-2; perhaps TRBD1 is the D gene, with 6 bases matching. The clonotype was recovered from an adult who was a healthcare worker with PCR-confirmed SARS-CoV-2 infection or an uninfected control (not recorded which). The CDR3 is CASRPDSLYGYTF. The sequence in DNA is TGTGCCAGTAGACCGGACAGCCTCTATGGCTACACCTTC.